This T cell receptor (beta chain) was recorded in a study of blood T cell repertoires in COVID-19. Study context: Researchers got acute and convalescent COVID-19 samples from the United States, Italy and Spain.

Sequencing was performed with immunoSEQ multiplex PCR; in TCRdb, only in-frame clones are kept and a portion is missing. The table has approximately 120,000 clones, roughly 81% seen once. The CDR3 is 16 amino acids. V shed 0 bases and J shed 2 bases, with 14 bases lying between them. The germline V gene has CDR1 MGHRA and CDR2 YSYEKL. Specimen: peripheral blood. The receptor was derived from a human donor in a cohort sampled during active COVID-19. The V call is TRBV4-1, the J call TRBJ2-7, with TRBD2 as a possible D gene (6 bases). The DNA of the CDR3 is TGCGCCAGCAGCCAAGAGGAGGGGAGAAGTGCCTACGAGCAGTACTTC. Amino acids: CASSQEEGRSAYEQYF.